These 27 T cell receptor beta chains originate from one sample sequenced in a study of radiotherapy plus CTLA-4 blockade in lung cancer. Sequencing used immunoSEQ multiplex PCR; TCRdb keeps in-frame clones, though not all of them. Seen here are approximately 94,000 clones, around 80% observed once, and the top ten hold roughly 26%. Sample: peripheral blood, taken from a patient treated with radiotherapy plus ipilimumab. The source of these receptors is a human donor with non-small cell lung cancer that progressed on radiotherapy plus ipilimumab.

The rearrangement uses TRBV29-1 and TRBJ2-1, with D possibly matching TRBD2 (5 bases). The CDR3 runs 12 residues. CDR1 and CDR2 (germline): SQVTM, ANQGSEA. With 5 bases removed from V and 9 bases from J, the gap between germline ends came to 14 bases. This CDR3 reads CSVLNVGAEQFF. The CDR3 nucleotides are TGCAGCGTTTTGAATGTGGGAGCTGAGCAGTTCTTC.

The chain uses TRBV30 and TRBJ2-3; D possibly corresponds to TRBD1 (6 bases). The CDR3 spans 13 residues. Germline V gives CDR1 GTSNPN, CDR2 SVGIG (reference sequence). V was shortened by 4 bases and J by 3 bases, with 11 bases between the two germline ends. The CDR3 spells CAWKVQGTDTQYF. The CDR3 DNA reads TGTGCCTGGAAGGTTCAGGGGACAGATACGCAGTATTTT.

The rearrangement uses TRBV9 and TRBJ2-5; D perhaps matches TRBD1 (6 bases). The J call is uncertain, as TRBJ2-7 better fits the DNA end. The CDR3 is 15 residues long. Germline V CDR1 and CDR2: SGDLS, YYNGEE. CDR3 DNA: TGTGCCAGCAGCCTAAGCCCGGGACAAAGGGACGAGCAGTACTTC. Protein sequence: CASSLSPGQRDEQYF.

This clone was seen more than once but under ten times. This chain joins TRBV5-1 and TRBJ2-3; D possibly matches TRBD1 or TRBD2 (5 bases each). Trimming left V 10 bases short and J 4 bases short, with 16 bases between. The CDR3 covers 13 residues. Germline CDR1 reads SGHRS; CDR2 reads YFSETQ. CDR3: CASRDPMSDTQYF. The DNA for the CDR3 is TGCGCCTCCCGGGACCCCATGTCAGATACGCAGTATTTT.

J is TRBJ2-4 and V is TRBV7-2, with D uncertain. Germline CDR1 reads SGHTA; CDR2 reads FQGNSA. Trimming cost V 1 base and J 0 bases, with 13 bases left between them. This CDR3 has 17 residues. The CDR3 DNA follows: TGTGCCAGCAGCTTAGGAGGTAGAAGACTAGCCAAAAACATTCAGTACTTC. This codes for CASSLGGRRLAKNIQYF.

This clone was detected only a few times. V and J are TRBV14 and TRBJ2-5; the match to TRBD2 covers 14 bases. The CDR3 is made up of 20 amino acids. V trimming: 4 bases; J trimming: 7 bases; junction bases outside the gene matches: 20. Germline lookup yields CDR1 SGHDN and CDR2 FVKESK. The CDR3 DNA sequence: TGTGCCAGCAGCCCGGAGGTCGGGACGGAGGGACTAGCGGGAGAAGGGACCCAGTACTTC. The encoded protein is CASSPEVGTEGLAGEGTQYF.

This chain uses TRBV19 with TRBJ2-2, with 13 bases lining up with TRBD2. This CDR3 is 17 amino acids long. The V gene end was trimmed by 2 bases and the J gene end by 2 bases; junction bases not matched to a gene: 2. Germline V gene sequence: CDR1 LNHDA, CDR2 SQIVND (reference sequence). The CDR3 loop is CASSITSGRDNTGELFF. The CDR3 nucleotides are TGTGCCAGTAGTATAACTAGCGGGAGGGATAACACCGGGGAGCTGTTTTTT.

This clone was counted a few times. The CDR3, as DNA: TGTGCCAGTAGTATAGAGGGGCTCTTCTACGAGCAGTACGTC. Protein: CASSIEGLFYEQYV. The V gene is TRBV19, the J gene TRBJ2-7; weak D call: TRBD1 (5 bases). The CDR3 spans 14 residues. V lost 0 bases to trimming and J lost 3 bases, with 9 bases between them. CDR1 is LNHDA and CDR2 is SQIVND in the germline V gene (reference sequence).

The chain uses TRBV30 and TRBJ2-1; D uncertain. The CDR3 has 13 residues. Trimming shortened V by 2 bases and J by 0 bases, and 5 bases separated the two germline ends. Per germline, CDR1 GTSNPN and CDR2 SVGIG (reference sequence). The CDR3 region has the DNA TGTGCCTGGAGTATTATCTCCTACAATGAGCAGTTCTTC. Protein: CAWSIISYNEQFF.

This chain uses TRBV5-4 with TRBJ1-2; perhaps TRBD1 as D (6 bases). CDR1 is SGHNT and CDR2 is YYREEE in the germline V gene (reference sequence). V gave up 4 bases and J gave up 1 base, with 14 bases separating them. The CDR3 runs 15 residues. CDR3 amino acids: CASSRAGQINYGYTF. The CDR3 DNA is TGTGCCAGCAGCAGGGCTGGACAGATTAACTATGGCTACACCTTC.

J is TRBJ2-5 and V is TRBV27; 12 bases are a match to TRBD1. The better agreement between TRBJ2-7 and the DNA end casts doubt on the J call. There are 15 residues in the CDR3. Looked up from germline, CDR1 is MNHEY and CDR2 is SMNVEV (reference sequence). Written as DNA, the CDR3 is TGTGCCAGCAGTCGGGACAGGGGGCGGATCTACGAGCAGTACTTC. The encoded protein is CASSRDRGRIYEQYF.

The chain links TRBV19 to TRBJ2-3; D unresolved. Trimming pared 6 bases from V and 0 bases from J, leaving 10 bases between. CDR3 length: 14 residues. Germline values: CDR1 LNHDA, CDR2 SQIVND (reference sequence). The CDR3 here is CASSQSISTDTQYF. The CDR3 DNA reads TGTGCCAGTAGCCAGAGTATAAGCACAGATACGCAGTATTTT.

The J gene is TRBJ2-7, the V gene TRBV18; either TRBD1 or TRBD2 may fit D (5 bases each). The CDR3 extends over 16 amino acids. With 3 bases removed from V and 0 bases from J, the gap between germline ends came to 15 bases. CDR1 and CDR2 (germline): KGHSH, LQKENI. The CDR3: CASSPVRAGSSYEQYF. DNA of the CDR3: TGTGCCAGCTCACCCGTCCGGGCAGGGAGCTCCTACGAGCAGTACTTC.

The chain couples TRBV28 to TRBJ1-3; no firm D call. Trimming removed 2 bases from V and 0 bases from J, with 8 bases in between. The CDR3 covers 15 residues. The germline CDR1 and CDR2 sequences are MDHEN and SYDVKM. CDR3 region: CASSLRSDSGNTIYF. In DNA, the CDR3 is TGTGCCAGCAGTTTACGGTCCGACTCTGGAAACACCATATATTTT.

The rearrangement uses TRBV6-5 and TRBJ1-4; a possible D gene is TRBD1 (5 bases). This CDR3 contains 15 residues. CDR1 is MNHEY, CDR2 SVGAGI, per germline. V gave up 8 bases and J gave up 0 bases, with 13 bases separating them. The CDR3, as DNA: TGTGCCAGCGGGGGATACGGAGCAACTAATGAAAAACTGTTTTTT. It translates to CASGGYGATNEKLFF.

The chain recombines TRBV6-1 with TRBJ2-7, with unresolved D. The V gene lost 11 bases and the J gene lost 0 bases, with 11 bases spanning the gap. Germline CDR1 reads MNHNS; CDR2 reads SASEGT. CDR3 size: 12 residues. The CDR3 nucleotides are TGTGCCGCCGGAGCTAGCTCCTACGAGCAGTACTTC. Its translation: CAAGASSYEQYF.

The rearrangement uses TRBV6-1 and TRBJ2-7; D might be TRBD1 (5 bases). In germline, CDR1 is MNHNS, CDR2 SASEGT. V was shortened by 4 bases and J by 3 bases, with 10 bases between the two germline ends. This CDR3 is 13 amino acids long. In DNA form, the CDR3 reads TGTGCCAGCAGTGGGGCAGGGAACTACGAGCAGTACGTC. This translates into CASSGAGNYEQYV.

The V call is TRBV28, the J call TRBJ1-2; D is possibly TRBD1 (6 bases). V lost 3 bases and J lost 4, with 21 bases in between. Germline-derived CDR1 and CDR2 are MDHEN and SYDVKM. The CDR3 is made up of 17 amino acids. The CDR3 loop is CASSFWLMGHEGYGYTF. In DNA form, the CDR3 reads TGTGCCAGCAGTTTTTGGTTGATGGGACACGAGGGCTATGGCTACACCTTC.

The chain recombines TRBV6-4 with TRBJ2-1; 11 bases match TRBD2. In germline, CDR1 is MRHNA, CDR2 SNTAGT. The J segment lost 2 bases and the V segment lost 4 bases, leaving 4 bases of the junction unmatched. This CDR3 has 16 amino acids. Here the CDR3 DNA reads TGTGCCAGCAGTGTCCTAGCGGGAGGCCCCTACAATGAGCAGTTCTTC. This translates into CASSVLAGGPYNEQFF.

This clone was detected only a few times. The chain employs TRBV6-5 and TRBJ1-5; no clear D gene. Germline V gives CDR1 MNHEY, CDR2 SVGAGI. This CDR3 spans 16 amino acids. The V and J ends lost 0 bases and 1 base respectively, with 10 bases between them. This CDR3 reads CASSYSRDASNQPQHF. The CDR3 DNA reads as TGTGCCAGCAGTTACTCGAGGGATGCGAGCAATCAGCCCCAGCATTTT.

CDR3 coding DNA: TGTGCCAGCTCACCGTCCGTAGGCTACGAGCAGTACTTC. Residues: CASSPSVGYEQYF. The chain recombines TRBV18 with TRBJ2-7; no definite D call. The CDR3 totals 13 residues. Germline-derived CDR1 and CDR2 are KGHSH and LQKENI. V lost 3 bases and J lost 3, with 9 bases in between.

This chain joins TRBV5-1 and TRBJ2-2, with a tentative D call TRBD1 (6 bases). From germline, CDR1 is SGHRS and CDR2 YFSETQ. The CDR3 length is 14 residues. The V and J ends lost 0 bases and 5 bases respectively, with 8 bases between them. The CDR3: CASSLATGTGELFF. The CDR3 region has the DNA TGCGCCAGCAGCTTGGCCACAGGGACCGGGGAGCTGTTTTTT.

The chain recombines TRBV7-9 with TRBJ1-5; no reliable D call. V gave up 3 bases and J gave up 0 bases, with 9 bases separating them. Germline V gene sequence: CDR1 SEHNR, CDR2 FQNEAQ (reference sequence). This CDR3 is 15 amino acids long. CDR3 loop: CASSLTDASNQPQHF. CDR3 in DNA: TGTGCCAGCAGCTTGACGGATGCTAGCAATCAGCCCCAGCATTTT.

This sequence joins TRBV27 and TRBJ2-1, with TRBD2 matching 10 bases. Germline trimming cut 3 bases from V and 4 bases from J; bases unmatched to any gene: 3. Germline V gene lookup returns CDR1 MNHEY and CDR2 SMNVEV (reference sequence). There are 15 residues in the CDR3. The CDR3 is CASSLTSGLYNEQFF. The CDR3 bases are TGTGCCAGCAGTTTGACTAGCGGGCTTTACAATGAGCAGTTCTTC.

This clone was counted between two and nine times. V is TRBV30 and J is TRBJ2-6; D is ambiguous. The V and J ends lost 0 bases and 0 bases respectively, with 6 bases between them. This CDR3 is built from 15 residues. CDR1 is GTSNPN, CDR2 SVGIG, per germline (reference sequence). The CDR3 is CAWSVLGSGANVLTF. CDR3 DNA: TGTGCCTGGAGTGTACTGGGCTCTGGGGCCAACGTCCTGACTTTC.

This clone was counted a few times. J is TRBJ2-7 and V is TRBV10-3; D unresolved. The length of the CDR3 is 13 residues. Germline V gene sequence: CDR1 ENHRY, CDR2 SYGVKD. With 3 bases removed from V and 3 bases from J, the gap between germline ends came to 9 bases. CDR3 loop: CAISDPTDYEQYV. The CDR3 DNA reads as TGTGCCATCAGTGATCCCACAGACTACGAGCAGTACGTC.

This chain uses TRBV21-1 with TRBJ2-2. TRBV21-1 is shown as a pseudogene. The CDR3 is made up of 13 amino acids. The CDR3 nucleotides read TGTGCCAGCCGACAGGGAGGGACCGGGGAGCTGTTTTTT. Amino acid sequence: CASRQGGTGELFF.